Below, 18 T cell receptor beta chains from the same sample are listed, as sequenced in a study of T cell changes during pregnancy in multiple sclerosis. The method was immunoSEQ multiplex PCR; TCRdb's version includes in-frame clones alone and lacks a portion of them. The table lists tens of thousands of clones, more than 85% of them singletons. Specimen: CD8+ T cells from peripheral blood mononuclear cells, collected after pregnancy. These receptors were taken from a female donor with multiple sclerosis, enrolled in a pregnancy study.

The chain carries TRBV27 and TRBJ1-4; TRBD1 aligns across 7 bases. The CDR3 length is 15 residues. Germline-derived CDR1 and CDR2 are MNHEY and SMNVEV (reference sequence). The trim removed 5 bases at V and 6 bases at J, leaving 9 bases unmatched. CDR3 amino acids: CASSDGDSLDEKLFF. Written as DNA, the CDR3 is TGTGCCAGCAGTGACGGGGACAGCCTCGATGAAAAACTGTTTTTT. The full variable domain, with the rest looked up from reference TRBV27 and TRBJ1-4, is EAQVTQNPRYLITVTGKKLTVTCSQNMNHEYMSWYRQDPGLGLRQIYYSMNVEVTDKGDVPEGYKVSRKEKRNFPLILESPSPNQTSLYFCASSDGDSLDEKLFFGSGTQLSVL.

The chain employs TRBV7-9 and TRBJ2-7, with TRBD2 as a possible D gene (6 bases). V was cut by 3 bases and J by 5 bases, with 11 bases left in between. The germline CDR1 and CDR2 sequences are SEHNR and FQNEAQ (reference sequence). This CDR3 has 13 residues. As DNA, the CDR3 is TGTGCCAGCAGCTTGGAGGGCAGGGACGAGCAGTACTTC. Encoded protein: CASSLEGRDEQYF.

The J gene is TRBJ2-1, the V gene TRBV7-3; 11 bases are shared with TRBD2. This CDR3 region has 14 residues. Trimming cost V 3 bases and J 5 bases; bases outside gene matches: 0. Germline V gene sequence: CDR1 SGHTA, CDR2 FQGTGA. The CDR3 sequence: CASSFSGGDNEQFF. The CDR3 region has the DNA TGTGCCAGCAGCTTTAGCGGGGGGGACAATGAGCAGTTCTTC.

The V and J genes are TRBV11-2 and TRBJ2-7; TRBD2 matches 12 bases. The V segment lost 4 bases and the J segment 0 bases; nucleotides outside the gene matches: 4. CDR1 SGHAT and CDR2 FQNNGV come from the germline V gene. The CDR3 sequence is 16 residues long. This CDR3 reads CASSSTSGSFSYEQYF. Written as DNA, the CDR3 is TGTGCCAGCAGCTCGACTAGCGGGAGTTTCTCCTACGAGCAGTACTTC.

The chain has TRBV6-1 and TRBJ2-7; 11 nucleotides agree with TRBD2. With 6 bases clipped from V and 0 bases from J, the junction kept 4 bases outside the gene matches. The germline gives CDR1 MNHNS, CDR2 SASEGT. The CDR3 covers 15 residues. In nucleotides, the CDR3 is TGTGCCAGCAGCGTAGCGGGGGGGACCTCCTACGAGCAGTACTTC. Translated: CASSVAGGTSYEQYF.

The count of this clone is one. This chain joins TRBV6-1 and TRBJ1-2; 7 bases are shared with TRBD1. CDR1 is MNHNS and CDR2 is SASEGT in the germline V gene. The junction had 17 bases not matched to a gene; V was cut back by 1 base and J by 6 bases. The CDR3 extends over 18 amino acids. The CDR3 bases are TGTGCCAGCAGTGAAGAGGTGACAGGGTATTTTACGGCGGATGGCTACACCTTC. Encoded protein: CASSEEVTGYFTADGYTF.

The chain recombines TRBV30 with TRBJ1-5, with 9 nucleotides matching TRBD1. This CDR3 is 13 amino acids long. The germline CDR1 and CDR2 sequences are GTSNPN and SVGIG (reference sequence). V lost 3 bases to trimming and J lost 9 bases; unmatched junction nucleotides: 6. For the CDR3, the DNA is TGTGCCTGGAGCCCGACAGGGGGATGGCCCCAGCATTTT. Its protein is CAWSPTGGWPQHF. Filled out from reference TRBV30 and TRBJ1-5, the complete variable domain reads SQTIHQWPATLVQPVGSPLSLECTVEGTSNPNLYWYRQAAGRGLQLLFYSVGIGQISSEVPQNLSASRPQDRQFILSSKKLLLSDSGFYLCAWSPTGGWPQHFGDGTRLSIL.

In regard to this clone: A read error may produce the germline difference seen at one junction end. V usage is TRBV7-9 and J usage is TRBJ1-2, with D possibly being TRBD1 (5 bases). In germline, CDR1 is SEHNR, CDR2 FQNEAQ (reference sequence). The CDR3 totals 16 residues. This CDR3 is CVSSGGGFESVYGYTF. CDR3 sequence (DNA): TGTGTCAGCAGCGGGGGGGGGTTTGAGTCGGTTTATGGCTACACCTTC.

This clone was recorded a few times. The chain recombines TRBV2 with TRBJ2-1; 9 nucleotides agree with TRBD2. The CDR3 consists of 16 residues. Germline lookup yields CDR1 SNHLY and CDR2 FYNNEI. The ends lost 2 bases at V and 5 bases at J; junction bases unmatched: 7. The CDR3 coding sequence is TGTGCCAGCAGTGAAAAAACTAGCGGGTATAACAATGAGCAGTTCTTC. Translation: CASSEKTSGYNNEQFF.

The rearrangement uses TRBV9 and TRBJ2-7, with a possible D match to TRBD2 (6 bases). The CDR3 extends over 14 amino acids. V was trimmed by 0 bases and J by 7 bases, leaving 14 bases between them. In germline, CDR1 is SGDLS, CDR2 YYNGEE. As DNA, the CDR3 is TGTGCCAGCAGCGTAGCTGCGATAGCGGTAGAGCAGTACTTC. Protein product: CASSVAAIAVEQYF.

This chain joins TRBV5-5 and TRBJ2-1; 11 nucleotides align to TRBD1. This CDR3 region has 15 residues. Germline CDR1 and CDR2: SGHKS and YYEKEE (reference sequence). The junction had 6 bases not matched to a gene; V was cut back by 5 bases and J by 5 bases. CDR3 coding DNA: TGTGCCAGCAGTCTACCGGGACAGGGGGACAATGAGCAGTTCTTC. The encoded protein is CASSLPGQGDNEQFF.

The rearrangement joins TRBV10-3 to TRBJ2-1; 9 bases align to TRBD1. This CDR3 has 15 residues. Per the germline V gene, CDR1 is ENHRY and CDR2 is SYGVKD. J was trimmed by 4 bases and V by 6 bases; bases with no gene match: 7. In DNA form, the CDR3 reads TGTGCCATCAGACCGGGACAGGGAGAATACAATGAGCAGTTCTTC. This gives the protein CAIRPGQGEYNEQFF.

This chain links TRBV10-3 with TRBJ2-6; 10 bases align to TRBD2. V lost 6 bases, J lost 0 bases, and 5 bases stayed unmatched. In germline, CDR1 is ENHRY, CDR2 SYGVKD. The CDR3 is made up of 17 amino acids. CDR3 nucleotides: TGTGCCATCAGGGGGACTAGCGCGGACTCTGGGGCCAACGTCCTGACTTTC. It translates to CAIRGTSADSGANVLTF.

The chain links TRBV27 to TRBJ2-3; TRBD1 might be the D (5 bases). CDR3 length: 14 residues. Per germline, CDR1 MNHEY and CDR2 SMNVEV (reference sequence). The V end was cut by 5 bases, the J end by 6 bases, with 15 bases between. The CDR3 nucleotides are TGTGCCAGCAGTCCTGGGGCCTCAACGGATACGCAGTATTTT. This translates into CASSPGASTDTQYF.

This clone has only one observation. The rearrangement uses TRBV11-2 and TRBJ2-3, with a weak D call TRBD2 (5 bases). V was trimmed by 5 bases and J by 0 bases, leaving 12 bases between them. Germline CDR1 SGHAT, CDR2 FQNNGV. The CDR3 totals 15 residues. This CDR3 reads CASSPGISSTDTQYF. The DNA of the CDR3 is TGTGCCAGCAGCCCGGGGATCTCTAGCACAGATACGCAGTATTTT.

This chain connects TRBV4-3 to TRBJ2-4; 7 bases map to TRBD2. J lost 6 bases, V lost 4 bases, and 9 bases had no gene match. The length of the CDR3 is 15 residues. Germline V CDR1 and CDR2: LGHNA, YSLEER. The CDR3 region is CASSPYSGRGNIQYF. The CDR3 DNA reads TGCGCCAGCAGCCCGTATTCGGGGAGGGGAAACATTCAGTACTTC.

Judged by abundance, this clone is medium-sized. The rearrangement uses TRBV30 and TRBJ2-2; D perhaps matches TRBD1 (6 bases). The germline CDR1 and CDR2 sequences are GTSNPN and SVGIG (reference sequence). V lost 1 base to trimming and J lost 1 base, with 10 bases between them. This CDR3 region has 15 residues. The CDR3, as DNA: TGTGCCTGGAGTGCCCCGGACAGGAACACCGGGGAGCTGTTTTTT. It is translated as CAWSAPDRNTGELFF.

This clone has only one observation. The J gene is TRBJ1-1, the V gene TRBV7-9; D unresolved. V was trimmed by 1 base and J by 7 bases, leaving 7 bases between them. The CDR3 runs 12 residues. Looked up from germline, CDR1 is SEHNR and CDR2 is FQNEAQ (reference sequence). CDR3 loop: CASSLVEGEAFF. In DNA, the CDR3 is TGTGCCAGCAGCTTAGTAGAGGGTGAAGCTTTCTTT.